A single sample gave rise to the 14 T cell receptor beta chains below, sequenced in a study of T cells in Graves' hyperthyroidism and ophthalmopathy. TCR beta CDR3 regions were amplified from RNA transcripts. Carried out on the TCR CDR3, a first-round RT-PCR used the HTBI primer set. One entry per CDR3 protein, called by TCRdb with MiXCR from the multiplex PCR reads. Of about 420,000 distinct CDR3 sequences listed, about 15% were seen once; the top ten hold around 7.7%. Sequencing was carried out using blood. Source of these receptors: a woman aged 18-29 years with Graves' hyperthyroidism.

This clonotype was detected ten times or more. The chain links TRBV13 to TRBJ2-7; the D gene is possibly TRBD1 (7 bases). Germline V gene data show CDR1 as PRHDT and CDR2 as FYEKMQ (reference sequence). There are 15 residues in the CDR3. Trimming pared 5 bases from V and 3 bases from J, leaving 17 bases between. CDR3 DNA: TGTGCCAGCAGCCTGGGGTCAGGGGGGAGCTACGAGCAGTACTTC. Amino acids: CASSLGSGGSYEQYF.

The table lists this clonotype with many counts. J is TRBJ2-7 and V is TRBV6-1, with 11 bases identical to TRBD2. V shed 6 bases and J 6 bases; nucleotides not matched to a gene: 10. CDR1 is MNHNS, CDR2 SASEGT, per germline. The CDR3 consists of 15 residues. This CDR3 reads CASRGISGRAGEQYF. The CDR3 DNA reads TGTGCCAGCAGGGGTATTAGCGGGAGGGCGGGCGAGCAGTACTTC.

The V and J genes are TRBV5-1 and TRBJ2-3; D may be TRBD2 (6 bases). V was shortened by 2 bases and J by 0 bases, with 13 bases between the two germline ends. The CDR3 runs to 16 residues. Germline-derived CDR1 and CDR2 are SGHRS and YFSETQ. This CDR3 reads CASSFSGTLSTDTQYF. Here the CDR3 DNA reads TGCGCCAGCAGCTTCTCCGGGACTCTCAGCACAGATACGCAGTATTTT. The full variable domain, in which reference TRBV5-1 and TRBJ2-3 provide the parts outside the CDR3, is KAGVTQTPRYLIKTRGQQVTLSCSPISGHRSVSWYQQTPGQGLQFLFEYFSETQRNKGNFPGRFSGRQFSNSRSEMNVSTLELGDSALYLCASSFSGTLSTDTQYFGPGTRLTVL.

This clonotype was counted many times. V usage is TRBV2 and J usage is TRBJ1-5; D is unclear. Trimming stripped 5 bases from V and 4 bases from J, with 12 bases between. Germline CDR1 SNHLY, CDR2 FYNNEI. This CDR3 spans 14 amino acids. This chain's CDR3 is CASSSLRGNQPQHF. The CDR3 DNA reads as TGTGCCAGCAGTTCCTTGCGAGGAAATCAGCCCCAGCATTTT.

Notes on this clonotype: A much more abundant neighbour one base away suggests this may be a read error. V is TRBV4-1 and J is TRBJ2-7, with D perhaps given as TRBD1 or TRBD2 (5 bases each). The CDR3 has 16 amino acids. V lost 1 base and J 4 bases, leaving 17 bases between the germline ends. CDR1 and CDR2 from the germline V gene are MGHRA and YSYEKL. The CDR3 here is CASSQGFAAGRYEQYF. The CDR3 DNA reads TGCGCCAGCAGCCAAGGGTTCGCGGCAGGGAGATACGAGCAGTACTTC.

This clonotype was detected many times. The V call is TRBV12-3 or TRBV12-4, the J call TRBJ2-1, with D possibly matching TRBD1 (5 bases). Trimming shortened V by 5 bases and J by 6 bases, and 11 bases separated the two germline ends. The CDR3 contains 13 residues. This CDR3 is CASSPGALNEQFF. The CDR3 region has the DNA TGTGCCAGCAGTCCTGGGGCTCTCAATGAGCAGTTCTTC.

The sample holds many counts of this clonotype. In DNA form, the CDR3 reads TGTGCCAGCAGCTTACAACCTAGCGGGACATCCTACAATGAGCAGTTCTTC. Amino acids: CASSLQPSGTSYNEQFF. The rearrangement uses TRBV7-3 and TRBJ2-1; 9 bases line up with TRBD2. This CDR3 region has 17 residues. The ends lost 2 bases at V and 1 base at J; junction bases unmatched: 6. Germline V gives CDR1 SGHTA, CDR2 FQGTGA.

This clonotype has at least ten counts. The chain carries TRBV20-1 and TRBJ1-5; D possibly corresponds to TRBD1 (5 bases). The germline V gene has CDR1 DFQATT and CDR2 SNEGSKA (reference sequence). Trimming removed 5 bases from V and 5 bases from J, with 16 bases in between. CDR3 size: 14 residues. The CDR3 coding sequence is TGCAGTGCTTCCCGGGGCCCGCCGGATCAGCCCCAGCATTTT. It codes for CSASRGPPDQPQHF.

This clonotype was observed at least ten times. The rearrangement joins TRBV5-4 to TRBJ2-1; D may be TRBD1 (6 bases). Germline loops: CDR1 SGHNT, CDR2 YYREEE (reference sequence). The CDR3 runs to 16 residues. V lost 4 bases, J lost 0 bases, and 14 bases lay in between. The CDR3 sequence: CASSVTGLGSYNEQFF. CDR3 in DNA: TGTGCCAGCAGCGTTACAGGGTTGGGCTCCTACAATGAGCAGTTCTTC.

The V call is TRBV18, the J call TRBJ1-1, with D uncertain. CDR3 size: 13 residues. CDR1 is KGHSH and CDR2 is LQKENI in the germline V gene. With 11 bases removed from V and 3 bases from J, the gap between germline ends came to 16 bases. The CDR3 spells CAVGRGLDTEAFF. For the CDR3, the DNA is TGTGCCGTCGGGCGAGGGTTGGACACTGAAGCTTTCTTT. Variable domain in full (rest from reference TRBV18 and TRBJ1-1): NAGVMQNPRHLVRRRGQEARLRCSPMKGHSHVYWYRQLPEEGLKFMVYLQKENIIDESGMPKERFSAEFPKEGPSILRIQQVVRGDSAAYFCAVGRGLDTEAFFGQGTRLTVV.

This clonotype was counted many times. The rearrangement uses TRBV11-3 and TRBJ2-1; D possibly corresponds to TRBD1 (6 bases). The CDR3 covers 14 residues. V was shortened by 1 base and J by 7 bases, with 11 bases between the two germline ends. From germline, CDR1 is SGHNT and CDR2 YENEEA. CDR3 loop: CASSLGLQGNEQFF. In DNA form, the CDR3 reads TGTGCCAGCAGCTTAGGCTTACAGGGAAATGAGCAGTTCTTC.

This clonotype was recorded at least ten times. The V gene is TRBV27, the J gene TRBJ2-7; D might be TRBD1 (5 bases). CDR1 MNHEY and CDR2 SMNVEV come from the germline V gene (reference sequence). The CDR3 length is 16 residues. Trimming took 4 bases from V and 2 from J, leaving 18 bases between them. The CDR3 loop is CASSSKAQGYTYEQYF. In DNA form, the CDR3 reads TGTGCCAGCAGTTCAAAGGCGCAGGGTTATACCTACGAGCAGTACTTC.

The rearrangement links TRBV28 to TRBJ2-1, with unresolved D. This CDR3 is built from 13 residues. Per germline, CDR1 MDHEN and CDR2 SYDVKM. V lost 2 bases to trimming and J lost 7 bases, with 9 bases between them. The CDR3 here is CASSLEAINEQFF. As DNA, the CDR3 is TGTGCCAGCAGTTTAGAGGCGATTAATGAGCAGTTCTTC.

The rearrangement joins TRBV7-8 to TRBJ1-2; TRBD1 agrees at 8 bases. V gave up 5 bases and J gave up 5 bases; unmatched junction bases: 10. Germline CDR1 is SGHVS and CDR2 is FQNEAQ. The CDR3 consists of 15 residues. The CDR3 region has the DNA TGTGCCAGCAGCCTGGACAGGGTCCCATCTTATGGCTACACCTTC. It encodes CASSLDRVPSYGYTF.